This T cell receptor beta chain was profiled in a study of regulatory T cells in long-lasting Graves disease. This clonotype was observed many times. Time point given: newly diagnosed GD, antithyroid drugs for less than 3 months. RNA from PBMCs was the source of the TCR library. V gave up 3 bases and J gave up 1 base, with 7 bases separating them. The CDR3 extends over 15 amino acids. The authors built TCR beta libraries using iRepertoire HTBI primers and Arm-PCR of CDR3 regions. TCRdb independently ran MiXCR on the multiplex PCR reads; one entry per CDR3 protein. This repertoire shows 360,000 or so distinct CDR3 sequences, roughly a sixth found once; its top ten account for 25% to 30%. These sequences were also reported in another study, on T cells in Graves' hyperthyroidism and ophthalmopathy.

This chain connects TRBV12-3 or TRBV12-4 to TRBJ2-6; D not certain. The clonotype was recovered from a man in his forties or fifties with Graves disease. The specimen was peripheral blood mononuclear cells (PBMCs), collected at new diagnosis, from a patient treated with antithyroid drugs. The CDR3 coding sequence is TGTGCCAGCAGTTTTGTCGGGTCTGGGGCCAACGTCCTGACTTTC. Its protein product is CASSFVGSGANVLTF.